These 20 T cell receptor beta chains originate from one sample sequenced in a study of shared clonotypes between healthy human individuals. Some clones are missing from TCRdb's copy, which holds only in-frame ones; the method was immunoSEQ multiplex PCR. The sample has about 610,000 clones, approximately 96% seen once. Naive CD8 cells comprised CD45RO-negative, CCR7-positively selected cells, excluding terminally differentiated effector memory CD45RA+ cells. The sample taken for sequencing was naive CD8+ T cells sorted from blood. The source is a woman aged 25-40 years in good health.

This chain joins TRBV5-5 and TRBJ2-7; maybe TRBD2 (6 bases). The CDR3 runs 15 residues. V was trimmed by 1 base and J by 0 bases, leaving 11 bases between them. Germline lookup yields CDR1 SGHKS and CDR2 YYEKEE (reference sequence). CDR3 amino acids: CASSLIAGPSYEQYF. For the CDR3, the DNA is TGTGCCAGCAGCTTGATCGCGGGGCCCTCCTACGAGCAGTACTTC.

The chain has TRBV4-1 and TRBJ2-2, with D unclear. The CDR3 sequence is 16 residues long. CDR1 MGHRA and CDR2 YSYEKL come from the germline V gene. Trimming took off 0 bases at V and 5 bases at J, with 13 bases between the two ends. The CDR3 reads CASSQDSRSGTGELFF. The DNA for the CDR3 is TGCGCCAGCAGCCAAGATTCGCGGAGTGGTACCGGGGAGCTGTTTTTT.

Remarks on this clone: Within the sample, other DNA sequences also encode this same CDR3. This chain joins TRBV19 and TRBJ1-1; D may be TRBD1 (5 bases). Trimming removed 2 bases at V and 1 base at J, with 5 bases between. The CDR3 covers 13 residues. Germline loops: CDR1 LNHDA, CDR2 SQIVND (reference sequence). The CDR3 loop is CASSIQGNTEAFF. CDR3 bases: TGTGCCAGTAGTATACAGGGGAACACTGAAGCTTTCTTT.

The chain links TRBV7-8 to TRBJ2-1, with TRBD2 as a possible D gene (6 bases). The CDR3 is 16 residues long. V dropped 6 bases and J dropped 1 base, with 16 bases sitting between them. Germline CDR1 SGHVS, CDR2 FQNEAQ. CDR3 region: CASSLLLARSYNEQFF. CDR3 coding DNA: TGTGCCAGCAGTCTACTTCTAGCGAGATCCTACAATGAGCAGTTCTTC.

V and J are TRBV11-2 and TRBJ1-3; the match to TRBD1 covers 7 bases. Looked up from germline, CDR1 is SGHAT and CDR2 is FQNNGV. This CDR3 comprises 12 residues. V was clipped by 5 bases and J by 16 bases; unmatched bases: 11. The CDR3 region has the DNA TGTGCCAGCAGCCATTTCCCGGGACAGCTTTATTTT. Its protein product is CASSHFPGQLYF. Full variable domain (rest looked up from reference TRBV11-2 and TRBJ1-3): EAGVAQSPRYKIIEKRQSVAFWCNPISGHATLYWYQQILGQGPKLLIQFQNNGVVDDSQLPKDRFSAERLKGVDSTLKIQPAKLEDSAVYLCASSHFPGQLYFGEGSWLTVV.

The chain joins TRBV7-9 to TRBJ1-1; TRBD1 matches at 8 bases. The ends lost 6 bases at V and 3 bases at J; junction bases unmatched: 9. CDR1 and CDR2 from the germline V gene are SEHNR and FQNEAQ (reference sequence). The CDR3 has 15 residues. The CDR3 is CASRGTTGEYTEAFF. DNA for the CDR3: TGTGCCAGCAGGGGGACGACAGGGGAGTACACTGAAGCTTTCTTT.

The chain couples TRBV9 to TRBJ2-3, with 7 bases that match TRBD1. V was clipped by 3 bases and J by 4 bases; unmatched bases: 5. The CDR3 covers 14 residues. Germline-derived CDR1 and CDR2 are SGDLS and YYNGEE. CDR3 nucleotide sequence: TGTGCCAGCAGCGCACAGGGGCAGGCAGATACGCAGTATTTT. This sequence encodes CASSAQGQADTQYF.

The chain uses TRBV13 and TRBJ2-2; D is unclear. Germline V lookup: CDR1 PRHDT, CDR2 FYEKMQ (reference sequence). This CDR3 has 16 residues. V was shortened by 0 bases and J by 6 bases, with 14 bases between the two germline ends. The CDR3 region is CASSLGLDVLPGELFF. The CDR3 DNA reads TGTGCCAGCAGCTTAGGCCTGGATGTTCTCCCCGGGGAGCTGTTTTTT. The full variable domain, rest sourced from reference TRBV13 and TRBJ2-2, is AAGVIQSPRHLIKEKRETATLKCYPIPRHDTVYWYQQGPGQDPQFLISFYEKMQSDKGSIPDRFSAQQFSDYHSELNMSSLELGDSALYFCASSLGLDVLPGELFFGEGSRLTVL.

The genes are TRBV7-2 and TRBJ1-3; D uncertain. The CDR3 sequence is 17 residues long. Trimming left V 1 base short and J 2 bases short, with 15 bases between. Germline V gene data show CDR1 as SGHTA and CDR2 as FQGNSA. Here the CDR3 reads CASSLVLGAEAGNTIYF. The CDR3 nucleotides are TGTGCCAGCAGCTTAGTATTGGGTGCGGAGGCTGGAAACACCATATATTTT. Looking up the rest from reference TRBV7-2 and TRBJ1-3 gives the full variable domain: GAGVSQSPSNKVTEKGKDVELRCDPISGHTALYWYRQSLGQGLEFLIYFQGNSAPDKSGLPSDRFSAERTGGSVSTLTIQRTQQEDSAVYLCASSLVLGAEAGNTIYFGEGSWLTVV.

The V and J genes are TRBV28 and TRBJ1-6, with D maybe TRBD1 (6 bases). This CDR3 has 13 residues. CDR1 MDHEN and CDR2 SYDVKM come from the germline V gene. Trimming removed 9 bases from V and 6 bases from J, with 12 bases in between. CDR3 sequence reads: CASKQGINSPLHF. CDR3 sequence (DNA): TGTGCCAGTAAACAGGGAATTAATTCACCCCTCCACTTT.

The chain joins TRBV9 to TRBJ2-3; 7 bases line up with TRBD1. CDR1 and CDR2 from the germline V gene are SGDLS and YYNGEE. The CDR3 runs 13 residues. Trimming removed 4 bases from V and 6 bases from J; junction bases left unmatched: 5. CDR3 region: CASSFQGEDTQYF. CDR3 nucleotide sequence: TGTGCCAGCAGCTTTCAGGGGGAGGATACGCAGTATTTT.

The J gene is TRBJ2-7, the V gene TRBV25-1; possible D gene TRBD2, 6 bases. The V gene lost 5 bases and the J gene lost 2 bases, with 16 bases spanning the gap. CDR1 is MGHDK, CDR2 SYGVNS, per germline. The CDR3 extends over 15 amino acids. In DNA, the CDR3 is TGTGCCAGCAGTACAACGGGACTCAGAACCTACGAGCAGTACTTC. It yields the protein CASSTTGLRTYEQYF.

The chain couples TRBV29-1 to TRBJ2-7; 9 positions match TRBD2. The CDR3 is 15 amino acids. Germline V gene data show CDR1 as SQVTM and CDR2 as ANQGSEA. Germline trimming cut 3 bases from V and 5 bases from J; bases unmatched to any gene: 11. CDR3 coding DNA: TGCAGCGTTGAGAAAGGCGCGGGAGGGGTAAACGAGCAGTACTTC. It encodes CSVEKGAGGVNEQYF.

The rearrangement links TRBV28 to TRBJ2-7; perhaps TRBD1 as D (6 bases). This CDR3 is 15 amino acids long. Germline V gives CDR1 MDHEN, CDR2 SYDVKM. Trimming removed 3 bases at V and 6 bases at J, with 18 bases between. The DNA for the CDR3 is TGTGCCAGCAGTTTGGGGGCCTCGCTGGATATCGAGCAGTACTTC. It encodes CASSLGASLDIEQYF.

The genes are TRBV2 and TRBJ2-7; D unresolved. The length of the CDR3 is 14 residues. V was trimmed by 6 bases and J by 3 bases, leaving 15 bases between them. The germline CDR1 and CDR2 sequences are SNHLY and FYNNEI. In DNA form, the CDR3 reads TGTGCCAGCAGAGATCCAGTGGTATTCTACGAGCAGTACTTC. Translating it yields CASRDPVVFYEQYF.

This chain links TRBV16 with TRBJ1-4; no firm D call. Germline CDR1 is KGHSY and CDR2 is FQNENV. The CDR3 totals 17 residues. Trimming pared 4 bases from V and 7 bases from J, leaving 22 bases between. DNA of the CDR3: TGTGCCAGCAGCCCCCTCGGCATGGGTAAGGTGGCTGAAAAACTGTTTTTT. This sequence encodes CASSPLGMGKVAEKLFF.

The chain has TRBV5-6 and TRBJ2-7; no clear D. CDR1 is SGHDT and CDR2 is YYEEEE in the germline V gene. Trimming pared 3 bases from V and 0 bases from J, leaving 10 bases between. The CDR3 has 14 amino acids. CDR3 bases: TGTGCCAGCAGCTCGATAGGCGACTCCTACGAGCAGTACTTC. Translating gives CASSSIGDSYEQYF.

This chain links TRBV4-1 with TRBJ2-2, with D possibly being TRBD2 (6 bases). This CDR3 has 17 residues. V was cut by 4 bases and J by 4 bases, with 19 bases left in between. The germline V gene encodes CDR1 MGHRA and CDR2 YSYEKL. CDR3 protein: CASSPLDGGVGTGELFF. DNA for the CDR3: TGCGCCAGCAGCCCGTTAGACGGGGGAGTGGGCACCGGGGAGCTGTTTTTT.

Here the CDR3 DNA reads TGTGCCAGCAGTTTAGTTGGACAGGGTTTTGTTCAGTACTTC. Amino acids: CASSLVGQGFVQYF. The J gene is TRBJ2-4, the V gene TRBV28; TRBD1 matches 8 bases. This CDR3 contains 14 residues. Losses at the gene ends were 2 bases for V and 11 bases for J; bases not matched to a gene: 8. Germline lookup yields CDR1 MDHEN and CDR2 SYDVKM. Using reference TRBV28 and TRBJ2-4 for the parts outside the CDR3, the full variable domain is DVKVTQSSRYLVKRTGEKVFLECVQDMDHENMFWYRQDPGLGLRLIYFSYDVKMKEKGDIPEGYSVSREKKERFSLILESASTNQTSMYLCASSLVGQGFVQYFGAGTRLSVL.

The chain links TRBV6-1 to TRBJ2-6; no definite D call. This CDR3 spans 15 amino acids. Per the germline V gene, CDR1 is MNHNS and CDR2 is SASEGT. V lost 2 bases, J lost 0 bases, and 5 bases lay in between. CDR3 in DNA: TGTGCCAGCAGTGAATTCCCCTCTGGGGCCAACGTCCTGACTTTC. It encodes CASSEFPSGANVLTF.